This TCR beta chain was sequenced in a study of blood T cell repertoires in COVID-19. From germline, CDR1 is MGHDK and CDR2 SYGVNS. With 2 bases clipped from V and 6 bases from J, the junction kept 13 bases outside the gene matches. This CDR3 comprises 16 residues. The assay was immunoSEQ multiplex PCR, and TCRdb's table has in-frame clones only and misses some. The sample includes over 100,000 clones, approximately 80% of them seen just once. The receptor comes from a man aged 60-69 years with acute or convalescent COVID-19. Material for sequencing was peripheral blood. V usage is TRBV25-1 and J usage is TRBJ2-7; 7 bases are a match to TRBD1. CDR3 sequence (DNA): TGTGCCAGCAGTGAAACTTCGACAGGGTTCACGGGCGAGCAGTACTTC. Translating it yields CASSETSTGFTGEQYF.